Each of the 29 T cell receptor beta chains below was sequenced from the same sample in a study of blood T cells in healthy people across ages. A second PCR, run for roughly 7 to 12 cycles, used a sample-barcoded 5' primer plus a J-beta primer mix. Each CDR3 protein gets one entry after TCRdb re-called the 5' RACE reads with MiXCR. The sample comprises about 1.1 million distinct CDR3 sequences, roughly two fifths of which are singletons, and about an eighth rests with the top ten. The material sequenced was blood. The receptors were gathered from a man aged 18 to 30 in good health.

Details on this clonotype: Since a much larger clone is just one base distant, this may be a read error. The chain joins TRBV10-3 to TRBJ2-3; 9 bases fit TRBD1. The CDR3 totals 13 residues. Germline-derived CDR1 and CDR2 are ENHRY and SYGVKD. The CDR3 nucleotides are TGTGTCATCAGGGACAGGGTCACAGATACGCAGTATTTT. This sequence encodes CVIRDRVTDTQYF.

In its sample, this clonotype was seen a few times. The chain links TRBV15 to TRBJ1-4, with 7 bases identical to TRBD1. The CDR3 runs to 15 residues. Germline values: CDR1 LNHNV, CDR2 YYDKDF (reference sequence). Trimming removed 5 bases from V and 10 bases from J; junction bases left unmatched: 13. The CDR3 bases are TGTGCCACCAGCTCCCGACAGGGATCTGTAGGAAAACTGTTTTTT. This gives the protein CATSSRQGSVGKLFF.

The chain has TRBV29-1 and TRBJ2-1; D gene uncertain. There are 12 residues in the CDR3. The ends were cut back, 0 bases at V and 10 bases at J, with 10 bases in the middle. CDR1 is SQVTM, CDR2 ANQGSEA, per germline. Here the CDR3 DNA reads TGCAGCGTTGAAGAGGGTCGGAGAGAGCAGTTCTTC. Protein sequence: CSVEEGRREQFF.

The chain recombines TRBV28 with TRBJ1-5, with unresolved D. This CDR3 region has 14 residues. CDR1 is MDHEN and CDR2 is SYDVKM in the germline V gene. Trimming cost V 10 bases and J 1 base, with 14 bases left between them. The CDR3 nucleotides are TGTGCCATCGGCTACGGACGGAGCAATCAGCCCCAGCATTTT. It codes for CAIGYGRSNQPQHF.

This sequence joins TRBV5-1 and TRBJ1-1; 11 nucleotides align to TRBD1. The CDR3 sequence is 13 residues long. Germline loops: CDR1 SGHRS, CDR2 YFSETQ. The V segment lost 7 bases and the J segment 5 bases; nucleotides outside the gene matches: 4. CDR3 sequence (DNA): TGCGCCAGCGGACAGGGGGCAGGGACTGAAGCTTTCTTT. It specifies CASGQGAGTEAFF.

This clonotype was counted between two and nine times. The CDR3 DNA reads as TGTGCCAGCAGTGAATTTGGTCAAGAGACCCAGTACTTC. It translates to CASSEFGQETQYF. V gene TRBV25-1 combines with J gene TRBJ2-5; D is uncertain. The CDR3 has 13 amino acids. CDR1 is MGHDK and CDR2 is SYGVNS in the germline V gene. V dropped 1 base and J dropped 2 bases, with 5 bases sitting between them.

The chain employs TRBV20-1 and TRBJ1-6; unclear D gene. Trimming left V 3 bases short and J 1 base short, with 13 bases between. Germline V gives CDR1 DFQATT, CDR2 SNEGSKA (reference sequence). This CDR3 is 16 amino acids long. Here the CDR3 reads CSASRSQGSYNSPLHF. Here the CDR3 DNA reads TGCAGTGCTAGTAGGTCCCAAGGATCCTATAATTCACCCCTCCACTTT.

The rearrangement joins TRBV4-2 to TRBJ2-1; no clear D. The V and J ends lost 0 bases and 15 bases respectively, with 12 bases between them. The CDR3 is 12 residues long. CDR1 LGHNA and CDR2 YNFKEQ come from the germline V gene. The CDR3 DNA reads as TGTGCCAGCAGCCAAGAGAACAGTAGCCCGTTCTTC. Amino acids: CASSQENSSPFF.

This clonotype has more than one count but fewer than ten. The CDR3 protein is CAISESRTTDTQYF. For the CDR3, the DNA is TGTGCCATCAGTGAGTCTAGAACCACAGATACGCAGTATTTT. The chain is built from TRBV10-3 and TRBJ2-3; the D is unclear. The germline gives CDR1 ENHRY, CDR2 SYGVKD. This CDR3 has 14 residues. Trimming removed 0 bases from V and 2 bases from J, with 6 bases in between.

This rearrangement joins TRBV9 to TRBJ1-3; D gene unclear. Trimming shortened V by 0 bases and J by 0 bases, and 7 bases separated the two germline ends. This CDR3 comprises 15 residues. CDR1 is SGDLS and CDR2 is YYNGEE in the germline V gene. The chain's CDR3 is CASSVDPSSGNTIYF. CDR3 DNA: TGTGCCAGCAGCGTAGATCCGTCCTCTGGAAACACCATATATTTT.

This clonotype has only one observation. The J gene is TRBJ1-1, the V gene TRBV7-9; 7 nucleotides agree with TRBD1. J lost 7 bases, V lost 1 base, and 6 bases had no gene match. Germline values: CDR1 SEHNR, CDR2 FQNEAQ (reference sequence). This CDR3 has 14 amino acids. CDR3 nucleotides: TGTGCCAGCAGCTTAGACAGGGGAAAGGATGAAGCTTTCTTT. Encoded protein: CASSLDRGKDEAFF.

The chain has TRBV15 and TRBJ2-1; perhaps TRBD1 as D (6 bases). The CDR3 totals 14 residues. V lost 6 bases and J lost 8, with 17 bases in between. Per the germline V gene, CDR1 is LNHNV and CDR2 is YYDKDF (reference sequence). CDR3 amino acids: CATRGSRGIDEQFF. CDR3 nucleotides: TGTGCCACCAGAGGTTCAAGGGGGATTGATGAGCAGTTCTTC.

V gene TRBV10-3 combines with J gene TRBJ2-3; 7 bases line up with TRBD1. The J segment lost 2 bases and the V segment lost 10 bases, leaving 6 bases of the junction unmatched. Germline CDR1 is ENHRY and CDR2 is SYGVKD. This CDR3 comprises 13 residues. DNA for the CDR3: TGTGCCAACCAACAGGGGATCACAGATACGCAGTATTTT. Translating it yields CANQQGITDTQYF.

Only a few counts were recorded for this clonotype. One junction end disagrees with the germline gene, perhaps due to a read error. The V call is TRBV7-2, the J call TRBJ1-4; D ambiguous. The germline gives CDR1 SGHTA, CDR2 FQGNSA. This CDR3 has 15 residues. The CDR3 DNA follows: TGTTCCAGCAGCTTAGATGGGCTAGCTAATGAAAAACTGTTTTTT. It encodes CSSSLDGLANEKLFF.

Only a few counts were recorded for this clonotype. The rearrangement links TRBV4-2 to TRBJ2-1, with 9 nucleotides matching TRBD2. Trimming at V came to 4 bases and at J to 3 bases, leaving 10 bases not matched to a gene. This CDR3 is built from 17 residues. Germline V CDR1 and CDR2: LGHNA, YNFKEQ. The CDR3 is CASSPIPGRGGYNEQFF. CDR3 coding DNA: TGTGCCAGCAGCCCGATCCCAGGGCGGGGGGGCTACAATGAGCAGTTCTTC.

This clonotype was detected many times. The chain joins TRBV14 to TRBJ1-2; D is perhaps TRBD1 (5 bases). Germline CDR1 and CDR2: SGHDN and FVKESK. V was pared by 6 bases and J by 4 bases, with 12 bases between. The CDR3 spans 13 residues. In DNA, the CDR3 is TGTGCCAGCAGTGACGGGACGGCCTATGGCTACACCTTC. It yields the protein CASSDGTAYGYTF.

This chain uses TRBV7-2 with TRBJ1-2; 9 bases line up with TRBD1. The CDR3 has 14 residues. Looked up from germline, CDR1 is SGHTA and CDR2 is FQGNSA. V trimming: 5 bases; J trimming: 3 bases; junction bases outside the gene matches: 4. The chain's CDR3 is CASSRRQGDYGYTF. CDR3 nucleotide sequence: TGTGCCAGCAGCCGAAGACAGGGGGACTATGGCTACACCTTC.

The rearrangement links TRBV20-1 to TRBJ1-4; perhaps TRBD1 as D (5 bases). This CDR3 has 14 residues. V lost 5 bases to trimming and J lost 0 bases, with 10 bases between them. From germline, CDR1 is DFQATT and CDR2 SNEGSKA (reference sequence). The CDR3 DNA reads TGCAGTGCTGGCCAGACAGCAACTAATGAAAAACTGTTTTTT. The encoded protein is CSAGQTATNEKLFF.

CDR3 coding DNA: TGTGCCACCAGTGATCCTATAGCGGGGCCTTTCACAGATACGCAGTATTTT. It yields the protein CATSDPIAGPFTDTQYF. The chain employs TRBV24-1 and TRBJ2-3; the match to TRBD2 covers 8 bases. CDR3 size: 17 residues. The V gene end was trimmed by 3 bases and the J gene end by 2 bases; junction bases not matched to a gene: 9. CDR1 and CDR2 (germline): KGHDR, SFDVKD.

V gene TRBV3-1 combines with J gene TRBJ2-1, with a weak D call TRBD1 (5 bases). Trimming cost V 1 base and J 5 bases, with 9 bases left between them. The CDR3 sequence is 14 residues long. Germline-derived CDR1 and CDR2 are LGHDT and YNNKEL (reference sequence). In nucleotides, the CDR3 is TGTGCCAGCAGCCAAGGGAGACAGAACAATGAGCAGTTCTTC. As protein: CASSQGRQNNEQFF.

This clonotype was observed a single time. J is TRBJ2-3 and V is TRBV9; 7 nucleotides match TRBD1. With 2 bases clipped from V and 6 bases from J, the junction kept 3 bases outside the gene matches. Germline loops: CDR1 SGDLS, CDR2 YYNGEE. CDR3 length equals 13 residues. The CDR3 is CASSVQGEDTQYF. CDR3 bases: TGTGCCAGCAGCGTCCAGGGGGAGGATACGCAGTATTTT.

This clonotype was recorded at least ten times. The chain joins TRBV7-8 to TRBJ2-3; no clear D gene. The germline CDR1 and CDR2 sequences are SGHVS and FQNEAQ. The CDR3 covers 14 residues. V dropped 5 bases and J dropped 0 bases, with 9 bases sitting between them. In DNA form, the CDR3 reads TGTGCCAGCAGCCCAGCCCCTAGCACAGATACGCAGTATTTT. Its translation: CASSPAPSTDTQYF. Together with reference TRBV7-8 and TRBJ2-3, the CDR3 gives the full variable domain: GAGVSQSPRYKVAKRGQDVALRCDPISGHVSLFWYQQALGQGPEFLTYFQNEAQLDKSGLPSDRFFAERPEGSVSTLKIQRTQQEDSAVYLCASSPAPSTDTQYFGPGTRLTVL.

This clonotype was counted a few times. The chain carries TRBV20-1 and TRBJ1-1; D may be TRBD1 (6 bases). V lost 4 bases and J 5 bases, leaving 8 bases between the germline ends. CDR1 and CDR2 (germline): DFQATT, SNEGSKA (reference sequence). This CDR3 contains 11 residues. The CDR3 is CSAKGGTEAFF. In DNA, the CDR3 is TGCAGTGCTAAAGGGGGGACTGAAGCTTTCTTT.

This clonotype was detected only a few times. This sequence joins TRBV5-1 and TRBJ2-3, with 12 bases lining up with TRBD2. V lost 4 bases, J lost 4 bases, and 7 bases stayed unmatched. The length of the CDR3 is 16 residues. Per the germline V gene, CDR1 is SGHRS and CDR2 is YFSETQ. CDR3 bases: TGCGCCAGCAGCGTGACGACTAGCGGGGGCTCAGATACGCAGTATTTT. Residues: CASSVTTSGGSDTQYF.

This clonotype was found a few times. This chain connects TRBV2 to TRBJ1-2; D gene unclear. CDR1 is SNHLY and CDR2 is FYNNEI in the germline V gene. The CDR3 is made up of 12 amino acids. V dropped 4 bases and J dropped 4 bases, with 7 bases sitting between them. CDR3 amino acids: CASSAELYGYTF. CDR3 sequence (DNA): TGTGCCAGCAGTGCTGAGCTCTATGGCTACACCTTC.

CDR3 region: CASRVGECSYNEQFF. CDR3 bases: TGCGCCAGCAGAGTAGGAGAGTGCTCCTACAATGAGCAGTTCTTC. V usage is TRBV10-2 and J usage is TRBJ2-1; no clear D gene. CDR3 size: 15 residues. V dropped 6 bases and J dropped 0 bases, with 12 bases sitting between them. From germline, CDR1 is WSHSY and CDR2 SAAADI.

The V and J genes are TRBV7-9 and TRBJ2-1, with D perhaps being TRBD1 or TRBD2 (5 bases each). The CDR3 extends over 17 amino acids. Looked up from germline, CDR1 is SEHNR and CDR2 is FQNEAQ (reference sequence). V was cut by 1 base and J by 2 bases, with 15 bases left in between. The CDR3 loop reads CASSLVDRGSAYNEQFF. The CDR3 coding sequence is TGTGCCAGCAGCTTAGTGGACCGGGGCAGCGCCTACAATGAGCAGTTCTTC.

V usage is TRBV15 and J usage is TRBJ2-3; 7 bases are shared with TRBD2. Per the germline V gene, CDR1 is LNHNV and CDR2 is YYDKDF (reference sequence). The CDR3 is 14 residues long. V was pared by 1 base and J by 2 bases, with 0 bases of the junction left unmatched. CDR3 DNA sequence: TGTGCCACCAGCAGAGGGGACTACACAGATACGCAGTATTTT. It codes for CATSRGDYTDTQYF.

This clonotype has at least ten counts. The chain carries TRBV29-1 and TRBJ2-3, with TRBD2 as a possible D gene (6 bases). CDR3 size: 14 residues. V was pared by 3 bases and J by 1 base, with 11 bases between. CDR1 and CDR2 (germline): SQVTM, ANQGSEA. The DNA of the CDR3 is TGCAGCGTTGAGGAGGGATATGGCACAGATACGCAGTATTTT. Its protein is CSVEEGYGTDTQYF.